This T cell receptor beta chain comes out of a study of blood T cells in healthy people across ages. Primed by a sample-barcoded 5' primer and a J-beta primer mix, a second PCR proceeded for about 6 to 12 cycles. TCRdb re-analysed the 5' RACE reads in MiXCR, keeping a single row per CDR3 protein. The sample includes more than 800,000 distinct CDR3 sequences, 29% of them seen just once. The count of this clonotype is one. The target antigen is unknown. Per sample, a minimum of 7 million PBMCs were isolated. V lost 5 bases and J lost 3; bases outside the gene matches: 10. Germline V gene data show CDR1 as SGHTA and CDR2 as FQGNSA. This CDR3 is 16 amino acids long. The study, taken as a whole, reports: There were more naive CD4+ cells and higher diversity in long-lived donors than in aged donors. Investigators treated diversity estimates from one million T cells as underestimates.

This chain joins TRBV7-2 and TRBJ1-1, with 9 nucleotides matching TRBD1. This receptor was obtained from a woman older than 75 in good health. The sample consisted of blood. The CDR3 DNA follows: TGTGCCAGCAGCCCCTACAGGGGGCGTGGGGACACTGAAGCTTTCTTT. Its protein product is CASSPYRGRGDTEAFF.